This T cell receptor beta chain is drawn from a study of blood T cell repertoires in COVID-19. The method was immunoSEQ multiplex PCR; TCRdb's version includes in-frame clones alone and lacks a portion of them. The sample has around 54,000 clones; roughly 91% are singletons. V lost 4 bases to trimming and J lost 1 base, with 8 bases between them. Germline values: CDR1 SGHNT, CDR2 YYREEE (reference sequence). This CDR3 contains 13 residues. The specimen sequenced was peripheral blood. This sequence was found in a human donor in a cohort sampled during active COVID-19. The chain links TRBV5-4 to TRBJ1-2; tentatively, D is TRBD1 (6 bases). The CDR3 DNA sequence: TGTGCCAGCAGCAGGACAGATAACTATGGCTACACCTTC. Residues: CASSRTDNYGYTF. The variable domain in full, with the rest retrieved from reference TRBV5-4 and TRBJ1-2, is ETGVTQSPTHLIKTRGQQVTLRCSSQSGHNTVSWYQQALGQGPQFIFQYYREEENGRGNFPPRFSGLQFPNYSSELNVNALELDDSALYLCASSRTDNYGYTFGSGTRLTVV.